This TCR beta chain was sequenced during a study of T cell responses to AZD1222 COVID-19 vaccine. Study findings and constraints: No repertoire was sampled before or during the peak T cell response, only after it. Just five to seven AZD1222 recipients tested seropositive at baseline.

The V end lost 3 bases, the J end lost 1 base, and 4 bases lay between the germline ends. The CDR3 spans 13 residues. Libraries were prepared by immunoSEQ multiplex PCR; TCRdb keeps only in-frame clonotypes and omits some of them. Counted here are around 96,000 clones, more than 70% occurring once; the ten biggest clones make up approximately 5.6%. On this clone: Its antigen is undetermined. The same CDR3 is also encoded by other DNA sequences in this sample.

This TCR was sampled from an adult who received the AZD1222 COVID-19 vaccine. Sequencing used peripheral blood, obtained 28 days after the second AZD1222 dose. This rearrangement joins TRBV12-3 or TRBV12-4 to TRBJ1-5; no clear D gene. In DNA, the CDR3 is TGTGCCAGCAGTTTGGAGAGCAATCAGCCCCAGCATTTT. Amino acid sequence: CASSLESNQPQHF.